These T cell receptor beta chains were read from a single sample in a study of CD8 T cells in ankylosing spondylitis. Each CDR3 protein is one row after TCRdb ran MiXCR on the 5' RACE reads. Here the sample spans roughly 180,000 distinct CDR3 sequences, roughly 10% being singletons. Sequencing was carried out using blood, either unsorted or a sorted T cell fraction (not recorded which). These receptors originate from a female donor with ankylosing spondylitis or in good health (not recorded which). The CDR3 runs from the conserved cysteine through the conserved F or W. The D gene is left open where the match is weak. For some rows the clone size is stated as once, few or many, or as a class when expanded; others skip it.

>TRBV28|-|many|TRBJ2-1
CASSPSPRLDNEQFF
TGTGCCAGCAGTCCCTCCCCCCGGTTAGACAATGAGCAGTTCTTC
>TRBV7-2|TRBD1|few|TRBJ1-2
CASSLTTGQVSF
TGTGCCAGCAGCTTAACTACGGGACAGGTCTCCTTC
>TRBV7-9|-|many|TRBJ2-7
CASSSPEGYEQYF
TGTGCCAGCAGCTCCCCCGAGGGCTACGAGCAGTACTTC
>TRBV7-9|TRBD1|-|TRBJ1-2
CASSPSGTGGGYTF
TGTGCCAGCAGCCCCTCTGGGACAGGTGGTGGCTACACCTTC
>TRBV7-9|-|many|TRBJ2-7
CASTGTYEQYF
TGTGCCAGCACAGGAACATACGAGCAGTACTTC
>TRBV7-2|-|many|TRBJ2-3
CASSPVGEAVPDTQYF
TGTGCCAGCAGCCCAGTAGGAGAGGCCGTCCCCGATACGCAGTATTTT
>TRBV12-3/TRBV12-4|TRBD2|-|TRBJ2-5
CASSLRSSGKETQYF
TGTGCCAGCAGTTTACGGAGTAGCGGGAAGGAGACCCAGTACTTC
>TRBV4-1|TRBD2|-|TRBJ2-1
CASRLAGHREQFF
TGCGCCAGCAGACTAGCGGGTCATCGGGAGCAGTTCTTC
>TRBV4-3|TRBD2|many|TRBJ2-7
CASRNSGRAAYEQYF
TGCGCCAGCAGGAACAGCGGGAGGGCCGCTTACGAGCAGTACTTC
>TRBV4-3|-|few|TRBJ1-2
CASSQTPGRSARVSF
TGCGCCAGCAGCCAAACCCCGGGACGTAGCGCACGGGTATCCTTC
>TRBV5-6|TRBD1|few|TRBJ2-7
CASSGQGTRYEQYF
TGTGCCAGCAGCGGACAGGGGACTCGGTACGAGCAGTACTTC
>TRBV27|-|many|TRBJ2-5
CASSFSSGSYETQYF
TGTGCCAGCAGTTTTTCCTCGGGGTCCTATGAGACCCAGTACTTC
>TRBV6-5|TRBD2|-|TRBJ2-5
CASSYNLAGYQETQYF
TGTGCCAGCAGTTACAACCTAGCGGGGTACCAAGAGACCCAGTACTTC
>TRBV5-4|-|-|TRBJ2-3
CASSFQGGTDTQYF
TGTGCCAGCAGCTTTCAGGGAGGAACAGATACGCAGTATTTT
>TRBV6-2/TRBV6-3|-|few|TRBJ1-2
CASSYGTKYGYTF
TGTGCCAGCAGTTACGGGACCAAATATGGCTACACCTTC
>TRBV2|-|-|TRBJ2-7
CASSPAGDEQYF
TGTGCCAGCAGTCCCGCAGGGGACGAGCAGTACTTC
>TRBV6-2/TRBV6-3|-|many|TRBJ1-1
CASRILNTEAFF
TGTGCCAGCAGGATCTTGAACACTGAAGCTTTCTTT
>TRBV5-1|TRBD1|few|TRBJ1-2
CASSLGAGGDGYTF
TGCGCCAGCAGCTTGGGAGCAGGGGGGGATGGCTACACCTTC
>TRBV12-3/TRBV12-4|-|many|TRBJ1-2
CASSFAGTPYGYTF
TGTGCCAGCAGTTTCGCCGGGACACCCTATGGCTACACCTTC
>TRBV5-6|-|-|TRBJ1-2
CASSSGQNGYTF
TGTGCCAGCAGCTCAGGACAGAACGGCTACACCTTC
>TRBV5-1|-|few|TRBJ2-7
CASSPAGYSYEQYF
TGCGCCAGCAGCCCGGCCGGATACTCCTACGAGCAGTACTTC
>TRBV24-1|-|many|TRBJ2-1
CATSDPAGEQFF
TGTGCCACCAGTGATCCTGCGGGTGAGCAGTTCTTC
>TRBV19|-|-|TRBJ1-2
CATRERGYTF
TGTGCCACCAGGGAACGGGGCTACACCTTC
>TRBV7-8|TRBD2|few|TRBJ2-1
CASSLERGTRRENEQFF
TGTGCCAGCAGCTTAGAGAGGGGGACTAGAAGGGAGAATGAGCAGTTCTTC
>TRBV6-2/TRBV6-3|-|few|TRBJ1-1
CASSPLTMMNTEAFF
TGTGCCAGCAGCCCCCTCACTATGATGAACACTGAAGCTTTCTTT
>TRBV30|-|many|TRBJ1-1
CAWSLGAPPEAFF
TGTGCCTGGAGTTTGGGGGCTCCCCCTGAAGCTTTCTTT
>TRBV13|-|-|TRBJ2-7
CASSPTRAYEQYF
TGTGCCAGCAGCCCGACCAGAGCCTACGAGCAGTACTTC
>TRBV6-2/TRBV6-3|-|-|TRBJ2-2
CASSYGDFSHGELFF
TGTGCCAGCAGTTATGGGGACTTTTCACACGGGGAGCTGTTTTTT
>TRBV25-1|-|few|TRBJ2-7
CASSDLNYEQYF
TGTGCCAGCAGTGACCTGAACTACGAGCAGTACTTC
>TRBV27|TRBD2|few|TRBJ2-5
CASSAGWEGQETQYF
TGTGCCAGCAGTGCCGGTTGGGAGGGGCAAGAGACCCAGTACTTC